This T cell receptor beta chain was identified in a study of T cell responses to AZD1222 COVID-19 vaccine. This clone was counted only a few times. The antigen remains undetermined. Deletions cut 0 bases from V and 5 bases from J, with 14 bases between. The V gene's germline CDR1 is LGHDT and CDR2 YNNKEL (reference sequence). The CDR3 covers 16 residues. Study results and limitations: Donors, mostly white British, included more females; clonal diversity was possibly underestimated.

The assay was immunoSEQ multiplex PCR, and TCRdb's table has in-frame clones only and misses some. The sample records roughly 130,000 clones, around 92% being singletons. The receptor was isolated from an adult in good health. Specimen: peripheral blood, collected on day 0 of AZD1222 vaccination. This chain links TRBV3-1 (or the pseudogene TRBV3-2) with TRBJ1-5, with D perhaps TRBD1 (6 bases). The CDR3 DNA follows: TGTGCCAGCAGCCAAGATCTGTCGGGGGCAGATCAGCCCCAGCATTTT. Amino acids: CASSQDLSGADQPQHF.